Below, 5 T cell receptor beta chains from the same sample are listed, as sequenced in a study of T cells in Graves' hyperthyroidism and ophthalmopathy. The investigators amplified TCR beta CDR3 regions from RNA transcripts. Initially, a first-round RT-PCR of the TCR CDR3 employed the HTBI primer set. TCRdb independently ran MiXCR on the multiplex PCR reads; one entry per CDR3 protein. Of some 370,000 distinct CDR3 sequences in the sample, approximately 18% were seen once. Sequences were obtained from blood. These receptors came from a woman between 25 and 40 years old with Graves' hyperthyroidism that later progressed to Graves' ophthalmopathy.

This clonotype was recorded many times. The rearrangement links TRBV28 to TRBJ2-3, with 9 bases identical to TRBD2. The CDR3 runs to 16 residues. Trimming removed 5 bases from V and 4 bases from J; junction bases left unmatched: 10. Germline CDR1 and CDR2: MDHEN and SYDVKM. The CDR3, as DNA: TGTGCCAGCAGTCAGGGACTAGCAGTTTTGGCAGATACGCAGTATTTT. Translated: CASSQGLAVLADTQYF. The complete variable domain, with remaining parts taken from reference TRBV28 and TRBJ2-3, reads DVKVTQSSRYLVKRTGEKVFLECVQDMDHENMFWYRQDPGLGLRLIYFSYDVKMKEKGDIPEGYSVSREKKERFSLILESASTNQTSMYLCASSQGLAVLADTQYFGPGTRLTVL.

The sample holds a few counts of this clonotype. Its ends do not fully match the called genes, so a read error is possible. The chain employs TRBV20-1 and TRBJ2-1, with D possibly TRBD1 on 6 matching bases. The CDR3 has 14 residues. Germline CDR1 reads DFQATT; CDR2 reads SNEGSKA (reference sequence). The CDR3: CSASFFRPQGEQVF. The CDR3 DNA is TGCAGTGCTAGTTTCTTCCGACCACAGGGCGAGCAGGTCTTC.

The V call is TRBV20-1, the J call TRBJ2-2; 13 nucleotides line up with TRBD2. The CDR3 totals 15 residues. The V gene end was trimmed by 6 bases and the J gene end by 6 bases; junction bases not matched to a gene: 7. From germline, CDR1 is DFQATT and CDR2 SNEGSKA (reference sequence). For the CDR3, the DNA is TGCAGTGCAATCCAACTAGCGGGAGGGCCCGGGGAGCTGTTTTTT. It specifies CSAIQLAGGPGELFF.

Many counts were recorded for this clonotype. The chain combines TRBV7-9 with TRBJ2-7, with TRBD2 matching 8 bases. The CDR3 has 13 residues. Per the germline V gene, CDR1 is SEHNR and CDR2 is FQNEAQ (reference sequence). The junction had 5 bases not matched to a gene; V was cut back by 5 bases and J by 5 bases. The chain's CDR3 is CASSAGGLDEQYF. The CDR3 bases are TGTGCCAGCAGCGCGGGGGGATTGGACGAGCAGTACTTC.

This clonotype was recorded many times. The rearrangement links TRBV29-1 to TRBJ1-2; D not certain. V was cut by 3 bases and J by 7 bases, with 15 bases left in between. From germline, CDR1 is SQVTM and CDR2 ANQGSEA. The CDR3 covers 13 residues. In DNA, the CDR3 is TGCAGCGTTGAGGCCAGGCCATCGGGTGGCTACACCTTC. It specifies CSVEARPSGGYTF.